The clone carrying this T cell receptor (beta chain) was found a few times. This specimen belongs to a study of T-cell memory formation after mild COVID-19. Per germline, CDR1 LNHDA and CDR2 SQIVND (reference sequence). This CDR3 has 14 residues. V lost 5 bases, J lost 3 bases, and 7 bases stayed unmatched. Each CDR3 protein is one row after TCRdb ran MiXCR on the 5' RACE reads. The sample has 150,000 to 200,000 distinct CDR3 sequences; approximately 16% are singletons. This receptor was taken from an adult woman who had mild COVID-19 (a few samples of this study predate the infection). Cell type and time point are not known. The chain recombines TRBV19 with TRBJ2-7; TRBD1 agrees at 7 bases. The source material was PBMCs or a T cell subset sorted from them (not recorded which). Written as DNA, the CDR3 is TGTGCCAGTAGTGCCGGGACAGAGAGCTACGAGCAGTACTTC. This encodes CASSAGTESYEQYF.